The clone carrying this T cell receptor (beta chain) was seen many times. The antigen is not known. These data originate in a study of human T cells and chemical hapten exposure. Germline V gives CDR1 LGHDT, CDR2 YNNKEL (reference sequence). V was clipped by 4 bases and J by 4 bases; unmatched bases: 8. CDR3 size: 15 residues. MiXCR was run by TCRdb on the RACE reads, yielding one entry per CDR3 protein. The sample lists 27,000 or so distinct CDR3 sequences; roughly 10% were seen once. Time point: patch test 2, 6 weeks after DPC sensitization. Regarding treatment: therapeutic diphenylcyclopropenone sensitization with weekly scalp DPC. Points from the study as a whole: Following DPC sensitization, TCRs present above 1 in 1000 frequency showed no change. All donors were alopecia patients, so their immunity may differ from that of healthy people.

The input for sequencing was whole blood, taken in connection with sensitization to the hapten diphenylcyclopropenone (DPC). This TCR was sampled from a man aged 25 to 45 with alopecia areata. Some clones in this sample may be carry-over from other donors' samples. V usage is TRBV3-1 and J usage is TRBJ1-1, with 8 bases that match TRBD1. DNA for the CDR3: TGTGCCAGCAGCCTCAGCCCTACAGGGGGCACTGAAGCTTTCTTT. It specifies CASSLSPTGGTEAFF. Based on the CDR3 plus reference TRBV3-1 and TRBJ1-1, the full variable domain is DTAVSQTPKYLVTQMGNDKSIKCEQNLGHDTMYWYKQDSKKFLKIMFSYNNKELIINETVPNRFSPKSPDKAHLNLHINSLELGDSAVYFCASSLSPTGGTEAFFGQGTRLTVV.